The rows below give T cell receptor beta chains drawn from one sample of a study of blood T cell repertoires in COVID-19. TCRdb keeps only in-frame clones here, not all; method: immunoSEQ multiplex PCR. The sample contains 300,000 to 400,000 clones, around nine tenths of which appear only once. Sequencing used PBMCs or T cells enriched from blood (not recorded which). All receptors derive from a woman aged 25-40 years with acute COVID-19. Each CDR3 is given without its conserved first and last residue. The D gene is left open where the match is weak.

D | length | J | V | CDR3
TRBD2 | 13 | TRBJ2-1 | TRBV5-1 | ASRASGGSYNEQF
TRBD2 | 15 | TRBJ2-3 | TRBV9 | ASSVEGLAGVTDTQY
. | 15 | TRBJ2-5 | TRBV5-6 | ASSGATGRSRQETQY
TRBD1 | 16 | TRBJ1-3 | TRBV6-1 | ASSEIQGQSSSGNTIY
. | 13 | TRBJ2-7 | TRBV3-1/TRBV3-2 | ASSRRLAVSYEQY
. | 14 | TRBJ2-3 | TRBV27 | ASSPPGKPTSDTQY
. | 12 | TRBJ2-2 | TRBV7-8 | ASSLGANTGELF
TRBD1 | 12 | TRBJ2-5 | TRBV29-1 | SVEEFKGAETQY
TRBD1 | 14 | TRBJ1-3 | TRBV24-1 | ATASGTGSFGNTIY
TRBD1 | 13 | TRBJ2-7 | TRBV15 | ATSREGQGTYEQY
TRBD1 | 17 | TRBJ2-7 | TRBV9 | ASSVGTGRGQRGSYEQY
TRBD1 | 14 | TRBJ2-7 | TRBV3-1/TRBV3-2 | ASSQAGQGGYYEQY
. | 13 | TRBJ1-2 | TRBV9 | ASSTKGATNYGYT
. | 15 | TRBJ1-1 | TRBV11-2 | ASSLWGWRTRNTEAF
TRBD1 | 15 | TRBJ2-1 | TRBV30 | ASEGQGNDRSYNEQF
TRBD1 | 12 | TRBJ1-5 | TRBV19 | ASRRTGRDQPQH
. | 13 | TRBJ2-7 | TRBV4-1 | ASSQVFAGSYEQY
TRBD1 | 13 | TRBJ1-5 | TRBV30 | AWSPPGQDNQPQH
TRBD1 | 12 | TRBJ1-2 | TRBV30 | AWRRQGVNYGYT
. | 14 | TRBJ1-1 | TRBV21-1 | ASSKALRGKATEAF
. | 9 | TRBJ1-2 | TRBV27 | ASKDRYGYT
. | 13 | TRBJ1-2 | TRBV5-1 | ASKEDSSTNYGYT
TRBD2 | 17 | TRBJ2-1 | TRBV7-8 | ASSPTVASGGALFNEQF
. | 12 | TRBJ2-2 | TRBV2 | ASRRQRSTGELF
TRBD1 | 13 | TRBJ2-2 | TRBV9 | ASSAPTGVTGELF
TRBD2 | 14 | TRBJ2-3 | TRBV9 | ASSVVSGGDTDTQY
. | 11 | TRBJ1-4 | TRBV11-2 | ASSSKQLEKLF
. | 11 | TRBJ1-2 | TRBV5-1 | ASSLTQNYGYT
TRBD2 | 12 | TRBJ2-3 | TRBV7-9 | ATGRRGDTDTQY
. | 11 | TRBJ1-5 | TRBV7-2 | ASSGTRNQPQH
. | 13 | TRBJ1-5 | TRBV4-1 | ASNDVEGGDQPQH
TRBD2 | 11 | TRBJ2-1 | TRBV7-8 | ASSLDGSGGTF
TRBD1 | 13 | TRBJ1-2 | TRBV10-3 | AISANAGGTNGYT
. | 14 | TRBJ1-1 | TRBV7-9 | ASSSPGGDLNTEAF
TRBD1 | 11 | TRBJ2-3 | TRBV29-1 | SGLTGRADTQY
. | 14 | TRBJ1-3 | TRBV9 | ASSVGHIGSGNTIY
. | 15 | TRBJ1-6 | TRBV5-6 | ASSLRRGESYNSPLH
TRBD1 | 14 | TRBJ1-5 | TRBV4-1 | ASSQALQGANQPQH
. | 16 | TRBJ1-6 | TRBV7-9 | ASSLPGGGGMYNSPLH
. | 11 | TRBJ1-2 | TRBV19 | ASSNSTNYGYT
TRBD1 | 12 | TRBJ1-1 | TRBV6-1 | ASSEGQGFTEAF
. | 10 | TRBJ1-2 | TRBV5-1 | ASSLGGYGYT
TRBD2 | 16 | TRBJ2-3 | TRBV7-9 | ASSPRGTSLEGTDTQY
. | 10 | TRBJ1-6 | TRBV6-5 | ASSLDYSPLH
. | 12 | TRBJ2-1 | TRBV5-6 | ASSRPRGTDEQF
. | 12 | TRBJ1-6 | TRBV12-5 | ASGLQAPDSPLH
TRBD1 | 17 | TRBJ2-7 | TRBV7-2 | ASSLVGVSGTGGFDEQY
. | 11 | TRBJ2-2 | TRBV7-2 | ASSLVRGGELF
. | 11 | TRBJ2-1 | TRBV11-2 | ASSPRGRDEQF
. | 14 | TRBJ1-5 | TRBV28 | ASQKPPGSGNQPQH
. | 11 | TRBJ1-1 | TRBV9 | ASSGTRGTEAF
TRBD1 | 11 | TRBJ1-4 | TRBV2 | ASKLEEGQVQF
TRBD1 | 12 | TRBJ1-1 | TRBV5-1 | ASSGTGFGTEAF